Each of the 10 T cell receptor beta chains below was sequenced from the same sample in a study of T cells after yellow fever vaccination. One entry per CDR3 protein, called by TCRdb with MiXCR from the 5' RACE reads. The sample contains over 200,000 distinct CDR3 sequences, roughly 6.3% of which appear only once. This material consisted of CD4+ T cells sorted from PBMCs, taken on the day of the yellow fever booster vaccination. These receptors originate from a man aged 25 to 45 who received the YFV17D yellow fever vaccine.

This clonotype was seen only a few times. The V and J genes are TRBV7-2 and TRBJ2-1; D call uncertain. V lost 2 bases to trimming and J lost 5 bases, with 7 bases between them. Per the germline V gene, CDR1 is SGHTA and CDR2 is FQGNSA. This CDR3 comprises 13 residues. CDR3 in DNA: TGTGCCAGCAGCTTAAATCCGAACAATGAGCAGTTCTTC. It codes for CASSLNPNNEQFF.

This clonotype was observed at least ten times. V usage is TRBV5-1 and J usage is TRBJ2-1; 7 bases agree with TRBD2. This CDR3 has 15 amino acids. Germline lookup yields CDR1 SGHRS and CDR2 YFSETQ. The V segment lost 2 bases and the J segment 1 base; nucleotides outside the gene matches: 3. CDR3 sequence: CASSFVAGSYNEQFF. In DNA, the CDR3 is TGCGCCAGCAGCTTCGTAGCGGGTTCCTACAATGAGCAGTTCTTC.

In DNA, the CDR3 is TGTGCCAGCAGCTTGCGCTGGGGTGAAGCTTTCTTT. It is translated as CASSLRWGEAFF. The V gene is TRBV5-6, the J gene TRBJ1-1; D ambiguous. CDR3 length: 12 residues. From germline, CDR1 is SGHDT and CDR2 YYEEEE. V lost 1 base to trimming and J lost 7 bases, with 8 bases between them.

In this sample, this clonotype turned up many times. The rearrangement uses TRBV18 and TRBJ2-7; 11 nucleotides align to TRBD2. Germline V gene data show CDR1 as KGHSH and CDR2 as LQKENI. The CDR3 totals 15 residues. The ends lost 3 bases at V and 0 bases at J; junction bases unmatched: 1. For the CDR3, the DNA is TGTGCCAGCTCACCGGGACTAGCGGCCTCCTACGAGCAGTACTTC. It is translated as CASSPGLAASYEQYF. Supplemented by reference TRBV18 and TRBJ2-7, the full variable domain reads NAGVMQNPRHLVRRRGQEARLRCSPMKGHSHVYWYRQLPEEGLKFMVYLQKENIIDESGMPKERFSAEFPKEGPSILRIQQVVRGDSAAYFCASSPGLAASYEQYFGPGTRLTVT.

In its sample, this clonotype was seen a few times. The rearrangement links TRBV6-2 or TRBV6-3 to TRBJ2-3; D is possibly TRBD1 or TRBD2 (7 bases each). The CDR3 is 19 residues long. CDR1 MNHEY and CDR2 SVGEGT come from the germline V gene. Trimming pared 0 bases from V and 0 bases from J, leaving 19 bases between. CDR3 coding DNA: TGTGCCAGCAGTTACTCGCCCCGTGGGAGGGACAGAAGCACAGATACGCAGTATTTT. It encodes CASSYSPRGRDRSTDTQYF.

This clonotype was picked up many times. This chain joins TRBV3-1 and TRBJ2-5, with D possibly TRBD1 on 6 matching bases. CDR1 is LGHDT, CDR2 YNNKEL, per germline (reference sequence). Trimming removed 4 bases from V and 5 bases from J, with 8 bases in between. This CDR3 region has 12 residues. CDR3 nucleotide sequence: TGTGCCAGCAGCCCGAGGGGGGAGACCCAGTACTTC. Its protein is CASSPRGETQYF.

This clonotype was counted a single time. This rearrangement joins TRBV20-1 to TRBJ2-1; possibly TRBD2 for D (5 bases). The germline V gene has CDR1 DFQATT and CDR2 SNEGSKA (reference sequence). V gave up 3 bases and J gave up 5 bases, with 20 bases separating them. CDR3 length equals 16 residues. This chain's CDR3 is CSASGSGIIFNNEQFF. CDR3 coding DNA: TGCAGTGCTAGTGGTTCCGGGATTATCTTCAACAATGAGCAGTTCTTC.

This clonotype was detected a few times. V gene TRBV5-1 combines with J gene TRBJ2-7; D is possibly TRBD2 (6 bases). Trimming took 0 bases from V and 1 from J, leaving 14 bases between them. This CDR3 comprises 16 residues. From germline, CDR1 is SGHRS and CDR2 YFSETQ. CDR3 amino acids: CASSLAGGAGSYEQYF. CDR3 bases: TGCGCCAGCAGCTTGGCCGGAGGGGCAGGGTCCTACGAGCAGTACTTC.

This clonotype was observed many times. For the CDR3, the DNA is TGCAGTGCTAGAGCCCGGACCTCTGGGGCCAACGTCCTGACTTTC. This sequence encodes CSARARTSGANVLTF. The chain recombines TRBV20-1 with TRBJ2-6; D remains unclear. Germline V gene lookup returns CDR1 DFQATT and CDR2 SNEGSKA (reference sequence). CDR3 length: 15 residues. Trimming left V 1 base short and J 0 bases short, with 7 bases between.

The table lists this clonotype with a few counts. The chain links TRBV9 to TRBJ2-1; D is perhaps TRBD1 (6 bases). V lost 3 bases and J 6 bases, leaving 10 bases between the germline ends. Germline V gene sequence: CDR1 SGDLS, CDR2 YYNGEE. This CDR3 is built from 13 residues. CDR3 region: CASSGRTVNEQFF. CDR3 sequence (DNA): TGTGCCAGCAGCGGGAGGACAGTCAATGAGCAGTTCTTC.